These 12 T cell receptor beta chains came from one sample sequenced in a study of cytomegalovirus exposure and HLA in healthy donors. Amplification used 60 Vbeta primers and 13 Jbeta primers. TCRdb's table, derived via immunoSEQ multiplex PCR, lists solely in-frame clones and lacks some. The repertoire consists of 50,000 to 70,000 clones, with about 80% occurring once and the leading ten covering around 4.2%. The sample consisted of PBMCs. The receptors shown here come from a woman between 40 and 55 years old in good health and CMV-seronegative.

This clone has only one observation. The gene calls are TRBV4-3 and TRBJ2-7, with unresolved D. The CDR3 contains 14 residues. Germline CDR1 reads LGHNA; CDR2 reads YSLEER. Trimming took 1 base from V and 0 from J, leaving 7 bases between them. The CDR3 loop is CASSQVQDSYEQYF. The CDR3 region has the DNA TGCGCCAGCAGCCAAGTTCAGGACTCCTACGAGCAGTACTTC.

The genes are TRBV10-1 and TRBJ1-4; 9 nucleotides align to TRBD1. With 7 bases clipped from V and 5 bases from J, the junction kept 8 bases outside the gene matches. Germline V gene data show CDR1 as WNHNN and CDR2 as SYGVQD (reference sequence). There are 15 residues in the CDR3. The CDR3 DNA is TGCGCCAGCATTTCATCGGACAGGGGAAATGAAAAACTGTTTTTT. Its protein is CASISSDRGNEKLFF.

V gene TRBV28 combines with J gene TRBJ2-1, with TRBD1 matching over 10 bases. The CDR3 is made up of 15 amino acids. Germline CDR1 is MDHEN and CDR2 is SYDVKM. J gave up 3 bases and V 6 bases, and 5 bases lay outside the gene matches. The CDR3 nucleotides are TGTGCCAGCAGACTAGGGACAGGGGACTACAATGAGCAGTTCTTC. This sequence encodes CASRLGTGDYNEQFF.

The V and J genes are TRBV19 and TRBJ1-5; the D gene is possibly TRBD1 (6 bases). V lost 4 bases, J lost 0 bases, and 16 bases lay in between. Germline V CDR1 and CDR2: LNHDA, SQIVND (reference sequence). The CDR3 is 17 amino acids. Here the CDR3 reads CASSTQGLWYSNQPQHF. Here the CDR3 DNA reads TGTGCCAGTAGTACCCAGGGGTTGTGGTATAGCAATCAGCCCCAGCATTTT.

V usage is TRBV11-2 and J usage is TRBJ2-7; D perhaps matches TRBD1 (5 bases). This CDR3 has 13 residues. Between the trimmed V and J ends, which lost 0 bases and 2 bases, there was a span of 5 bases. From germline, CDR1 is SGHAT and CDR2 FQNNGV. CDR3 in amino acids: CASSLEQAYEQYF. CDR3 bases: TGTGCCAGCAGCTTAGAACAGGCCTACGAGCAGTACTTC.

V usage is TRBV12-5 and J usage is TRBJ1-5; weak D call: TRBD1 (6 bases). The length of the CDR3 is 13 residues. The germline V and J ends were trimmed by 7 bases and 7 bases, with 14 bases remaining between them. The germline V gene has CDR1 LGHNT and CDR2 FRNRAP. CDR3 DNA: TGTGCTAGTGCCTTGGGGGCGAGCCAGCCCCAGCATTTT. It encodes CASALGASQPQHF.

This rearrangement joins TRBV28 to TRBJ2-3, with 8 bases that match TRBD1. The CDR3 is 16 amino acids. V dropped 6 bases and J dropped 3; count of bases not matched to a gene: 11. In germline, CDR1 is MDHEN, CDR2 SYDVKM. For the CDR3, the DNA is TGTGCCAGCAGCTTCCCTCACGGACAGGGAACAGATACGCAGTATTTT. It translates to CASSFPHGQGTDTQYF.

This clone was recorded a few times. The CDR3 nucleotides read TGCGCCAGCAGCTTTTTCGGCGAGGGAAACACTGAAGCTTTCTTT. Translated: CASSFFGEGNTEAFF. The genes are TRBV5-1 and TRBJ1-1; no firm D call. The ends were cut back, 2 bases at V and 2 bases at J, with 13 bases in the middle. Germline V gene lookup returns CDR1 SGHRS and CDR2 YFSETQ. The CDR3 extends over 15 amino acids.

The rearrangement uses TRBV5-1 and TRBJ2-2; 8 bases line up with TRBD1. Trimming cost V 1 base and J 2 bases; bases outside gene matches: 4. CDR1 SGHRS and CDR2 YFSETQ come from the germline V gene. The CDR3 is made up of 16 amino acids. The CDR3 DNA is TGCGCCAGCAGCTTGACCGGGACAGGAAACACCGGGGAGCTGTTTTTT. This translates into CASSLTGTGNTGELFF.

This chain connects TRBV7-9 to TRBJ1-4; possibly TRBD1 for D (6 bases). This CDR3 contains 14 residues. Trimming left V 5 bases short and J 7 bases short, with 14 bases between. Germline V CDR1 and CDR2: SEHNR, FQNEAQ (reference sequence). The CDR3 is CASSPGGLSEKLFF. The CDR3 coding sequence is TGTGCCAGCAGCCCCGGGGGGCTAAGTGAAAAACTGTTTTTT.

The chain uses TRBV2 and TRBJ1-4; 10 nucleotides align to TRBD1. Germline CDR1 reads SNHLY; CDR2 reads FYNNEI. The CDR3 contains 16 residues. Losses at the gene ends were 6 bases for V and 5 bases for J; bases not matched to a gene: 9. The CDR3 coding sequence is TGTGCCAGCAGGACTGGACAGGGGGATTGGAATGAAAAACTGTTTTTT. It yields the protein CASRTGQGDWNEKLFF.

The chain recombines TRBV28 with TRBJ2-2; D is unclear. This CDR3 comprises 14 residues. Germline V gene data show CDR1 as MDHEN and CDR2 as SYDVKM. V was pared by 10 bases and J by 0 bases, with 12 bases between. CDR3 sequence: CAIKTDANTGELFF. The CDR3 DNA reads TGTGCCATCAAGACTGACGCGAACACCGGGGAGCTGTTTTTT.